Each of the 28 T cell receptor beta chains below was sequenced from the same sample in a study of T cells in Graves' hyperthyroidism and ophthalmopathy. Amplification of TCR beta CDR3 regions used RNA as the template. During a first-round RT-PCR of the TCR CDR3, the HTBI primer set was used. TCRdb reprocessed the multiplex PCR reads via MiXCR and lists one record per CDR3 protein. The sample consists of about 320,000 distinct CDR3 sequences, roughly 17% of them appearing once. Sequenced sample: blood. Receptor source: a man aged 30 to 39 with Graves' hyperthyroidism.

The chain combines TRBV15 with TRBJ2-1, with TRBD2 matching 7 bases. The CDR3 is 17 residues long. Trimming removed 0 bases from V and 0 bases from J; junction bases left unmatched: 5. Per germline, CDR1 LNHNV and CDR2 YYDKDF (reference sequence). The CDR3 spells CATSREGGGFSYNEQFF. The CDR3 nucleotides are TGTGCCACCAGCAGAGAGGGGGGAGGGTTCTCCTACAATGAGCAGTTCTTC.

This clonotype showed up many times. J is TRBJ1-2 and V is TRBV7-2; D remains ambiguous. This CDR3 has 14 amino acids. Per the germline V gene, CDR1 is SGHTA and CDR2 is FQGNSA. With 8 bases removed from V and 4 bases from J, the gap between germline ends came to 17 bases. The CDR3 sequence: CASRPLLGPYGYTF. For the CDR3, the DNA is TGTGCCAGCCGCCCTTTACTCGGCCCCTATGGCTACACCTTC.

The CDR3: CAISEGPRFRSRNTEAFF. Written as DNA, the CDR3 is TGTGCCATCAGTGAAGGGCCGAGATTTCGTAGTAGGAACACTGAAGCTTTCTTT. The chain uses TRBV10-3 and TRBJ1-1; D uncertain. V lost 3 bases and J lost 1, with 21 bases in between. The CDR3 is 18 residues long. CDR1 and CDR2 from the germline V gene are ENHRY and SYGVKD.

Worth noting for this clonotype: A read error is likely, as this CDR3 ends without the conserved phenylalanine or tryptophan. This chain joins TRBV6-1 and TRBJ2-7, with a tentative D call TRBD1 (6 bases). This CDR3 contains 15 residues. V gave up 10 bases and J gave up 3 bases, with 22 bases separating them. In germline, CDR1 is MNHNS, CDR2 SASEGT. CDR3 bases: TGTGCCACCTTTGGTTGGGACATCGGAGACTACGAGCAGTACCTC. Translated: CATFGWDIGDYEQYL.

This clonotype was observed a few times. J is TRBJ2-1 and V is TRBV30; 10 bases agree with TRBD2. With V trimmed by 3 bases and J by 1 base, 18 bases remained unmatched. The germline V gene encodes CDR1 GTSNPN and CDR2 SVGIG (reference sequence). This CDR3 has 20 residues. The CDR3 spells CAWSETFLGSSGGSYNEQFF. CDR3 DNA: TGTGCCTGGAGCGAGACCTTCCTGGGTTCTAGCGGGGGATCCTACAATGAGCAGTTCTTC. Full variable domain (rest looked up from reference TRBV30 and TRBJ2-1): SQTIHQWPATLVQPVGSPLSLECTVEGTSNPNLYWYRQAAGRGLQLLFYSVGIGQISSEVPQNLSASRPQDRQFILSSKKLLLSDSGFYLCAWSETFLGSSGGSYNEQFFGPGTRLTVL.

In DNA form, the CDR3 reads TGTGCCAGCAGTTTTCAGGGGGGGGTGTGGAACACTGAAGCTTTCTTT. Protein sequence: CASSFQGGVWNTEAFF. V and J are TRBV28 and TRBJ1-1; 7 bases fit TRBD1. With V trimmed by 3 bases and J by 1 base, 8 bases remained unmatched. The CDR3 is 16 amino acids. Per the germline V gene, CDR1 is MDHEN and CDR2 is SYDVKM.

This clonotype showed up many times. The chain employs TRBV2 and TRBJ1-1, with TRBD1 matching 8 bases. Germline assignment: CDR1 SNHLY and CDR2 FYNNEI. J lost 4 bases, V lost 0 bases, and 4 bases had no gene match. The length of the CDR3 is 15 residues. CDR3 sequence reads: CASSEAAGGPTEAFF. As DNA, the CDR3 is TGTGCCAGCAGTGAAGCGGCAGGGGGCCCCACTGAAGCTTTCTTT.

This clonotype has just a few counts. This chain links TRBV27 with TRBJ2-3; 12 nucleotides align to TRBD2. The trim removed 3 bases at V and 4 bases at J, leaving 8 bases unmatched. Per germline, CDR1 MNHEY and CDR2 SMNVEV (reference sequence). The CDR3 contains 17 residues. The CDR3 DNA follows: TGTGCCAGCAGTTTGTCCCCCGGACTAGCGGGATCAGATACGCAGTATTTT. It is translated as CASSLSPGLAGSDTQYF.

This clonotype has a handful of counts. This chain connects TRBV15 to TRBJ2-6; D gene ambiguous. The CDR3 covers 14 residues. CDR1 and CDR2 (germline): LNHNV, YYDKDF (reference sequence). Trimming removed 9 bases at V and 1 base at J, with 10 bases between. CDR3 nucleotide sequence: TGTGCCACTACGATGATATCTGGGGCCAACGTCCTGACTTTC. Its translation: CATTMISGANVLTF.

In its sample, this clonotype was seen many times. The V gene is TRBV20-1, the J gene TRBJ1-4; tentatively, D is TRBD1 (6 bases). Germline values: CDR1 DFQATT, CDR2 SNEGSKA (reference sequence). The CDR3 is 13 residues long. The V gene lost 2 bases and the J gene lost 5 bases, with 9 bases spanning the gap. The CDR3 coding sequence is TGCAGTGCTAGACAAACAGGGAATGAAAAACTGTTTTTT. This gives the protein CSARQTGNEKLFF.

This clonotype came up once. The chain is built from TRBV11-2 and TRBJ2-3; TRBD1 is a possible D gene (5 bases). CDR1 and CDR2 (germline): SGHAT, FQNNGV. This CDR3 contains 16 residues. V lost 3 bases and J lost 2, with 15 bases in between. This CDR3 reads CASSLFGQGNTDTQYF. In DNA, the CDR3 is TGTGCCAGCAGCTTGTTCGGCCAGGGCAACACAGATACGCAGTATTTT.

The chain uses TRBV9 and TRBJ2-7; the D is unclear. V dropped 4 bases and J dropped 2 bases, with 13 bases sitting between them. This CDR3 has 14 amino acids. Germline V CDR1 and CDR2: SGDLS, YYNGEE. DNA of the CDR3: TGTGCCAGCAGCCGATCCGCACAGACCTACGAGCAGTACTTC. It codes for CASSRSAQTYEQYF.

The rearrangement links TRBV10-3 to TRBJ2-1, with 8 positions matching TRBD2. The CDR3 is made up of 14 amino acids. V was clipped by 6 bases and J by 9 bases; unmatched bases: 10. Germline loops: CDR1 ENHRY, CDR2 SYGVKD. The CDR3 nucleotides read TGTGCCATCAGCCTCAGCGGGAGCGAGGGTGAGCAGTTCTTC. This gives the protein CAISLSGSEGEQFF.

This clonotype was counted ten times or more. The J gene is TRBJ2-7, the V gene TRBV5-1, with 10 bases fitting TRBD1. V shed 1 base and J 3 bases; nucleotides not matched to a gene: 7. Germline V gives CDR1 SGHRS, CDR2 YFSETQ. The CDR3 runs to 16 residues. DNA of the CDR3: TGCGCCAGCAGCTTGTTGGCCGGGACAGGGGTCTACGAGCAGTACTTC. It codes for CASSLLAGTGVYEQYF.

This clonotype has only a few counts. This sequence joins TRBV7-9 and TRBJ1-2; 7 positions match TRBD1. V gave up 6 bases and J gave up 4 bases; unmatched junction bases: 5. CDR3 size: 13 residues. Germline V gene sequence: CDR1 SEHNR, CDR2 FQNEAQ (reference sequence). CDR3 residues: CASRRTGFYGYTF. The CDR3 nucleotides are TGTGCCAGCAGACGGACAGGATTCTATGGCTACACCTTC.

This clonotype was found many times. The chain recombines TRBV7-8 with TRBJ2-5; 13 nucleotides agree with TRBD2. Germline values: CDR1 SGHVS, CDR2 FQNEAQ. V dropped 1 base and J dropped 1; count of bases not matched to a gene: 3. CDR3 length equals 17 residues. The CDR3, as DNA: TGTGCCAGCAGCTTAGGCGGGACTAGCGGGGCCCAAGAGACCCAGTACTTC. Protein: CASSLGGTSGAQETQYF.

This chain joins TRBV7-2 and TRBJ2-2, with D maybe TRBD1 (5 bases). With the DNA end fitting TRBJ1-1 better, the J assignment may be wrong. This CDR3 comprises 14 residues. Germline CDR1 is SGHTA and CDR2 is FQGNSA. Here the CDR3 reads CASSFLNTGDRAFF. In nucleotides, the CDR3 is TGTGCCAGCAGCTTCCTTAATACGGGGGACCGAGCTTTCTTT.

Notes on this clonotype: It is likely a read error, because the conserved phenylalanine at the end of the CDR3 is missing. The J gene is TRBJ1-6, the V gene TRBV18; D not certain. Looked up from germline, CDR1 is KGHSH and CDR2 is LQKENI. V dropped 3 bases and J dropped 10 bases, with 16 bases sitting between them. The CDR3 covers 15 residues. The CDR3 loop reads CASSPPDPRESPLHL. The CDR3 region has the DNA TGTGCCAGCTCACCTCCAGATCCGAGGGAGTCACCCCTCCACCTT.

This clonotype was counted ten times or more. Here the CDR3 DNA reads TGTGCCAGCAGCTTTAGTTCGGGGGACGCTTTCTTT. This codes for CASSFSSGDAFF. The chain combines TRBV7-9 with TRBJ1-1; perhaps TRBD1 as D (5 bases). The germline gives CDR1 SEHNR, CDR2 FQNEAQ (reference sequence). The CDR3 has 12 amino acids. Between the trimmed V and J ends, which lost 3 bases and 11 bases, there was a span of 13 bases.

The CDR3 sequence: CSAGLTGGLYEQYF. The DNA of the CDR3 is TGCAGTGCTGGCCTGACAGGGGGTCTTTACGAGCAGTACTTC. This chain joins TRBV20-1 and TRBJ2-7, with 9 bases matching TRBD1. This CDR3 has 14 residues. The V gene's germline CDR1 is DFQATT and CDR2 SNEGSKA (reference sequence). The V gene end was trimmed by 5 bases and the J gene end by 4 bases; junction bases not matched to a gene: 9.

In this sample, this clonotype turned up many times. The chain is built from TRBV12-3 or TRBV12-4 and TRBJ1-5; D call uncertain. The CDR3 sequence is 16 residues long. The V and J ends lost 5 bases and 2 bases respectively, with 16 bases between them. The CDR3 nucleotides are TGTGCCAGCAGTCCCCCGAGGAGGCTGGGCAATCAGCCCCAGCATTTT. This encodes CASSPPRRLGNQPQHF.

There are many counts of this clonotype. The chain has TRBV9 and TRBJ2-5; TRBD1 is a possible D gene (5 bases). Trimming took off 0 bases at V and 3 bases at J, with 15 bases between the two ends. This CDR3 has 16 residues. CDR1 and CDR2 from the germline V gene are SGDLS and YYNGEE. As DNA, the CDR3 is TGTGCCAGCAGCGTAGAAGCCGTTGCAGGGAAAGAGACCCAGTACTTC. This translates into CASSVEAVAGKETQYF.

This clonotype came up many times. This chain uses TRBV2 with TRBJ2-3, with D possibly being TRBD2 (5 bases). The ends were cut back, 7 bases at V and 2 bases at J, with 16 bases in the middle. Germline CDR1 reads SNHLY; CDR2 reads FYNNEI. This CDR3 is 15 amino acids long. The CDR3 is CASKSGLPSTDTQYF. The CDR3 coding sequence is TGTGCCAGCAAGAGTGGACTTCCTTCCACAGATACGCAGTATTTT.

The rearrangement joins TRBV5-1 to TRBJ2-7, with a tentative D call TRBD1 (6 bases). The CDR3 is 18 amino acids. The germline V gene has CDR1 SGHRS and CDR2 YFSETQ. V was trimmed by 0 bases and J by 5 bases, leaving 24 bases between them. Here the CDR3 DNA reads TGCGCCAGCAGCTTGGGCCGCGGGCACAAAACAGGGTATGACGAGCAGTACTTC. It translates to CASSLGRGHKTGYDEQYF.

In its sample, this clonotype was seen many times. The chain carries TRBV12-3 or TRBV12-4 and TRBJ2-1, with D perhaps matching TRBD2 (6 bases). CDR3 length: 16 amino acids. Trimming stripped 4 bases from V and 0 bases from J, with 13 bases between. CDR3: CASSSGDLRSYNEQFF. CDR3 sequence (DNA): TGTGCCAGCAGTTCGGGGGACTTGCGCTCCTACAATGAGCAGTTCTTC.

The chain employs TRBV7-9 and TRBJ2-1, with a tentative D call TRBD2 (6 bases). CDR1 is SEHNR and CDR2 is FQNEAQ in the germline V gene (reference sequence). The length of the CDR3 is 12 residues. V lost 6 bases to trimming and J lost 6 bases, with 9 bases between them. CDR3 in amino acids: CASRGLSNEQFF. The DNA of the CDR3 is TGTGCCAGCAGAGGACTATCCAATGAGCAGTTCTTC.

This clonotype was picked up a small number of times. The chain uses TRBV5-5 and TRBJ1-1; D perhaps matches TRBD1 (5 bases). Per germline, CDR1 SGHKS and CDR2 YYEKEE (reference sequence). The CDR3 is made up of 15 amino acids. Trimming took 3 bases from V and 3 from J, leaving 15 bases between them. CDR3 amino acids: CASSSQGGIDTEAFF. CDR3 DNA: TGTGCCAGCAGCTCTCAGGGTGGGATTGACACTGAAGCTTTCTTT. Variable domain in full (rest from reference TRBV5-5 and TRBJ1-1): DAGVTQSPTHLIKTRGQQVTLRCSPISGHKSVSWYQQVLGQGPQFIFQYYEKEERGRGNFPDRFSARQFPNYSSELNVNALLLGDSALYLCASSSQGGIDTEAFFGQGTRLTVV.

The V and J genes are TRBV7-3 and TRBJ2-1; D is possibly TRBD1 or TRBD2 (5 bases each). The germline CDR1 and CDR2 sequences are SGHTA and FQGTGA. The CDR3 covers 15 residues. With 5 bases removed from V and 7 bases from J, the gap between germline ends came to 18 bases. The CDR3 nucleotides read TGTGCCAGCAGCCTAAACGAGGGGCGAGGGAATGAGCAGTTCTTC. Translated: CASSLNEGRGNEQFF.